The 10 T cell receptor beta chains in this list originate from one sample, sequenced in a study of T cell changes during pregnancy in multiple sclerosis. Repertoires were generated with immunoSEQ multiplex PCR, while TCRdb's copy carries only in-frame clones and drops some. The table lists about 46,000 clones, almost 95% of them singletons. The source was CD8+ T cells from peripheral blood mononuclear cells, collected in the first trimester of pregnancy. These receptors were obtained from a female donor with multiple sclerosis, enrolled in a pregnancy study.

The rearrangement uses TRBV7-8 and TRBJ2-7; TRBD1 is a possible D gene (5 bases). V was shortened by 4 bases and J by 3 bases, with 13 bases between the two germline ends. Looked up from germline, CDR1 is SGHVS and CDR2 is FQNEAQ. The CDR3 length is 14 residues. The CDR3 here is CASSSKDRNYEQYF. The DNA for the CDR3 is TGTGCCAGCAGCTCGAAAGACAGAAACTACGAGCAGTACTTC. Full variable domain (rest looked up from reference TRBV7-8 and TRBJ2-7): GAGVSQSPRYKVAKRGQDVALRCDPISGHVSLFWYQQALGQGPEFLTYFQNEAQLDKSGLPSDRFFAERPEGSVSTLKIQRTQQEDSAVYLCASSSKDRNYEQYFGPGTRLTVT.

This rearrangement joins TRBV2 to TRBJ1-2; no reliable D call. CDR1 SNHLY and CDR2 FYNNEI come from the germline V gene. With 0 bases removed from V and 2 bases from J, the gap between germline ends came to 7 bases. This CDR3 spans 14 amino acids. The CDR3 here is CASSEAQANYGYTF. The CDR3 region has the DNA TGTGCCAGCAGTGAAGCGCAAGCAAACTATGGCTACACCTTC.

The rearrangement uses TRBV5-5 and TRBJ1-1, with 7 positions matching TRBD1. CDR3 size: 14 residues. The germline V gene encodes CDR1 SGHKS and CDR2 YYEKEE (reference sequence). The V segment lost 0 bases and the J segment 1 base; nucleotides outside the gene matches: 0. The CDR3 nucleotides read TGTGCCAGCAGCTTGGACAGGGGGAACACTGAAGCTTTCTTT. It translates to CASSLDRGNTEAFF.

The V gene is TRBV6-6, the J gene TRBJ1-1, with 7 bases fitting TRBD1. In germline, CDR1 is MNHNY, CDR2 SVGAGI (reference sequence). The CDR3 has 15 residues. The trim removed 3 bases at V and 1 base at J, leaving 5 bases unmatched. CDR3 sequence reads: CASSYTGVPNTEAFF. In DNA form, the CDR3 reads TGTGCCAGCAGTTATACAGGGGTACCGAACACTGAAGCTTTCTTT.

V gene TRBV5-1 combines with J gene TRBJ2-7; TRBD1 agrees at 8 bases. The ends lost 0 bases at V and 6 bases at J; junction bases unmatched: 5. This CDR3 is built from 14 residues. Germline V gene sequence: CDR1 SGHRS, CDR2 YFSETQ. The CDR3 loop reads CASSLGGQGGEQYF. The CDR3 DNA reads as TGCGCCAGCAGCTTGGGAGGACAGGGCGGCGAGCAGTACTTC.

The V and J genes are TRBV11-2 and TRBJ2-3; possible D gene TRBD2, 6 bases. V was shortened by 1 base and J by 0 bases, with 11 bases between the two germline ends. The CDR3 extends over 16 amino acids. Germline V gene data show CDR1 as SGHAT and CDR2 as FQNNGV. The CDR3 nucleotides are TGTGCCAGCAGCTTAGCAAAGCGGGCTAGCACAGATACGCAGTATTTT. Translation gives CASSLAKRASTDTQYF.

CDR3 DNA: TGTGCCAGCAGCGACCTAGCGGGAGTATTCAGTGAGCAGTTCTTC. Translating gives CASSDLAGVFSEQFF. The chain couples TRBV7-9 to TRBJ2-1, with 10 nucleotides matching TRBD2. The ends lost 5 bases at V and 9 bases at J; junction bases unmatched: 10. The CDR3 has 15 residues. CDR1 is SEHNR and CDR2 is FQNEAQ in the germline V gene (reference sequence).

This chain joins TRBV15 and TRBJ1-2; perhaps TRBD1 as D (6 bases). V was clipped by 4 bases and J by 3 bases, with 9 bases between them. CDR3 length: 13 residues. The V gene's germline CDR1 is LNHNV and CDR2 YYDKDF (reference sequence). CDR3 in amino acids: CATSTRQDYGYTF. CDR3 bases: TGTGCCACCAGCACCAGACAGGACTATGGCTACACCTTC.

The chain employs TRBV5-4 and TRBJ2-3; TRBD2 is a possible D gene (7 bases). V dropped 1 base and J dropped 4 bases, with 13 bases sitting between them. The CDR3 is 15 amino acids. The germline gives CDR1 SGHNT, CDR2 YYREEE (reference sequence). Here the CDR3 reads CASSLTGGRADTQYF. The CDR3 coding sequence is TGTGCCAGCAGCTTGACCGGGGGGCGGGCAGATACGCAGTATTTT.

This chain uses TRBV9 with TRBJ1-1, with 7 nucleotides matching TRBD1. Germline loops: CDR1 SGDLS, CDR2 YYNGEE. After removal of 4 bases from V and 1 base from J, the junction contained 4 bases not matched to a gene. The CDR3 spans 14 residues. The CDR3 sequence: CASSSGQPNTEAFF. DNA of the CDR3: TGTGCCAGCAGCTCGGGACAGCCGAACACTGAAGCTTTCTTT.